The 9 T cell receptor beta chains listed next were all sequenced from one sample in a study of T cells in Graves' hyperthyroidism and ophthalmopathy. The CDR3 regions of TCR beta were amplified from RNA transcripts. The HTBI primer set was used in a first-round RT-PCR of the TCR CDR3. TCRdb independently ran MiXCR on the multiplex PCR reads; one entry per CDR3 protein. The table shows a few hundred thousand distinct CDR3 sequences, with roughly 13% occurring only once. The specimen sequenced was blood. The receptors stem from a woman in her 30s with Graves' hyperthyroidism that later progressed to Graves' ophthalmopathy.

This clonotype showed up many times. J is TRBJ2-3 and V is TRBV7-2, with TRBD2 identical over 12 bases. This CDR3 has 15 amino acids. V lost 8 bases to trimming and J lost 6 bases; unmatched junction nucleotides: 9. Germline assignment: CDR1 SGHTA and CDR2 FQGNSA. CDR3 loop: CASCTGTSGWDTQYF. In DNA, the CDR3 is TGTGCCAGCTGCACCGGGACTAGCGGGTGGGATACGCAGTATTTT.

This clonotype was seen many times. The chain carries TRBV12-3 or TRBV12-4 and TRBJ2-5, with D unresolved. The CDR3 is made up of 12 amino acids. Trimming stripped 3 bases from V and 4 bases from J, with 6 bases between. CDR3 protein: CASSFSGETQYF. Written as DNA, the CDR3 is TGTGCCAGCAGTTTCAGTGGAGAGACCCAGTACTTC.

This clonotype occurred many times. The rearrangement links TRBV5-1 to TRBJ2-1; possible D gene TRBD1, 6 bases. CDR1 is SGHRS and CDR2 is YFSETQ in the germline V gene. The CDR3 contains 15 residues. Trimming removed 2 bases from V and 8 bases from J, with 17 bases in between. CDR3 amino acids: CASSFMGNPGDEQFF. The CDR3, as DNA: TGCGCCAGCAGCTTCATGGGAAACCCAGGGGATGAGCAGTTCTTC. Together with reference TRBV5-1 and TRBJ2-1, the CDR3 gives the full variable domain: KAGVTQTPRYLIKTRGQQVTLSCSPISGHRSVSWYQQTPGQGLQFLFEYFSETQRNKGNFPGRFSGRQFSNSRSEMNVSTLELGDSALYLCASSFMGNPGDEQFFGPGTRLTVL.

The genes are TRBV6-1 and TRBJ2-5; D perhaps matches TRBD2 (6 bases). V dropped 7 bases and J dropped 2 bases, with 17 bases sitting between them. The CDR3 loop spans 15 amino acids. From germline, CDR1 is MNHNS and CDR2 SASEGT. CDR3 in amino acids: CASTRMGREQETQYF. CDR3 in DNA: TGTGCCAGCACCCGAATGGGGCGGGAACAAGAGACCCAGTACTTC.

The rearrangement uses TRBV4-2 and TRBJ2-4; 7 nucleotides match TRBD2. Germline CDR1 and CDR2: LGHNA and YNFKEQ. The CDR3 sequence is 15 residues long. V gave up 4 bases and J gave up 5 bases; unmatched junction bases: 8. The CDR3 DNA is TGTGCCAGCAGCCCTCTTATGGCGGGGGAAAACATTCAGTACTTC. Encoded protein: CASSPLMAGENIQYF.

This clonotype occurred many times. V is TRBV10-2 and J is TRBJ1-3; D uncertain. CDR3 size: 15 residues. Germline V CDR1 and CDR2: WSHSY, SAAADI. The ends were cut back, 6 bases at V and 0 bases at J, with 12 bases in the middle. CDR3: CASSSGSSSGNTIYF. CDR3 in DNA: TGCGCCAGCAGCTCGGGGTCGAGCTCTGGAAACACCATATATTTT.

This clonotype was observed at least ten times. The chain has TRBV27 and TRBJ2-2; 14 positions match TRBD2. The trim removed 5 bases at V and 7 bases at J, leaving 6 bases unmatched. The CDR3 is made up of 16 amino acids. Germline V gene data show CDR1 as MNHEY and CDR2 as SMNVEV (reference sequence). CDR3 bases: TGTGCCAGCAGTCCGGGACTAGCGGGAGCGGTCGGGGAGCTGTTTTTT. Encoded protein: CASSPGLAGAVGELFF.

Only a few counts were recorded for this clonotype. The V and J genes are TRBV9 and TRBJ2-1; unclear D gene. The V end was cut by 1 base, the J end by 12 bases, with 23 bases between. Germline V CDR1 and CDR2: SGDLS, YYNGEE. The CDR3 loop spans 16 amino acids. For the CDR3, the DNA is TGTGCCAGCAGCGTACCCGGAGAGACTGGCGGCGATGGGCAGTTCTTC. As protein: CASSVPGETGGDGQFF.

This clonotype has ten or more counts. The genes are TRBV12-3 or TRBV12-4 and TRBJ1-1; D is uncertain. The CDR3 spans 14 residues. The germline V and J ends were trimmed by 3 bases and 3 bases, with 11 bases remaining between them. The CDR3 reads CASSLSDGYTEAFF. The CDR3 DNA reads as TGTGCCAGCAGTTTGTCAGACGGCTACACTGAAGCTTTCTTT.